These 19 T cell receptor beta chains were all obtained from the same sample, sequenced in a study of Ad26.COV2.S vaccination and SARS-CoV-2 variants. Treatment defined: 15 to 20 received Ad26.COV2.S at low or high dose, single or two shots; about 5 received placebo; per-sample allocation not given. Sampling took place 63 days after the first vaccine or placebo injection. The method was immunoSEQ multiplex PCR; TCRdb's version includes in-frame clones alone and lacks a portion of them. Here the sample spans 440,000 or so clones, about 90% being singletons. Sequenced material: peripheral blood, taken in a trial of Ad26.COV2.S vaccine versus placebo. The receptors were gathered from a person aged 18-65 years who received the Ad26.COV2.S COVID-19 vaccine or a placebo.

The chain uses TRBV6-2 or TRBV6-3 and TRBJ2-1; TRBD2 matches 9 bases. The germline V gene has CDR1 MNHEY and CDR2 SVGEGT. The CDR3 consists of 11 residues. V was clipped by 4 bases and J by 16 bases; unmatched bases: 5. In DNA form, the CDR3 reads TGTGCCAGCAGTTTCCCGGGACTAGCTTTCTTC. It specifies CASSFPGLAFF.

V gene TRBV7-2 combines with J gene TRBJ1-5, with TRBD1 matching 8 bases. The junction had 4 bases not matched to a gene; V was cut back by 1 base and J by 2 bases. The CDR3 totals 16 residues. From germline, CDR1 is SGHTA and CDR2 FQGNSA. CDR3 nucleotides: TGTGCCAGCAGCTTAGACAGCAGGGGGCGCAATCAGCCCCAGCATTTT. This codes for CASSLDSRGRNQPQHF.

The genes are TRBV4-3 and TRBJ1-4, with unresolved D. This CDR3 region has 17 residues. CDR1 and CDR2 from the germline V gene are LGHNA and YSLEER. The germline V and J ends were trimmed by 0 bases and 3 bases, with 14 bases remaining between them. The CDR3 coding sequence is TGCGCCAGCAGCCAAGATACGTGGGTCGGCCCTAATGAAAAACTGTTTTTT. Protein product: CASSQDTWVGPNEKLFF.

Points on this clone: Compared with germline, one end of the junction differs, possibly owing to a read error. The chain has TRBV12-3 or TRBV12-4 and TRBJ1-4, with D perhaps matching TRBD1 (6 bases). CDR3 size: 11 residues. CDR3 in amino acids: CASSLGTRLRF. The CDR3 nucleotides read TGTGCCAGCAGCCTTGGGACAAGGTTAAGATTT.

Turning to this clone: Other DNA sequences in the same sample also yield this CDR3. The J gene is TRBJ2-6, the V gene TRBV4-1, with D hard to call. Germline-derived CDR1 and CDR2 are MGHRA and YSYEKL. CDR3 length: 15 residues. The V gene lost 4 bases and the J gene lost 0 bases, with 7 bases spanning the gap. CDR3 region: CASSLGSSGANVLTF. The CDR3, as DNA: TGCGCCAGCAGCCTCGGATCCTCTGGGGCCAACGTCCTGACTTTC.

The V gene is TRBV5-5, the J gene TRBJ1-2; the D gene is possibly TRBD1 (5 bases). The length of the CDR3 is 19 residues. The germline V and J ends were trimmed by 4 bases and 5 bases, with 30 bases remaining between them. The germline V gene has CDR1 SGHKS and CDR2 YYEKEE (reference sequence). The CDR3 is CASSPKFLLLGPFKYGYTF. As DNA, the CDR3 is TGTGCCAGCAGCCCAAAATTTCTTCTGCTGGGGCCTTTTAAGTATGGCTACACCTTC.

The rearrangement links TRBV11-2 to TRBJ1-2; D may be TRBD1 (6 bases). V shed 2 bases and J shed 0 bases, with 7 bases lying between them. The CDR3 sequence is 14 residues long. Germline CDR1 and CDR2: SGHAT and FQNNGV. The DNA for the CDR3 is TGTGCCAGCAGCTTATACAGGGCTAACTATGGCTACACCTTC. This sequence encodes CASSLYRANYGYTF. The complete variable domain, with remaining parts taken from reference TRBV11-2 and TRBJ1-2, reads EAGVAQSPRYKIIEKRQSVAFWCNPISGHATLYWYQQILGQGPKLLIQFQNNGVVDDSQLPKDRFSAERLKGVDSTLKIQPAKLEDSAVYLCASSLYRANYGYTFGSGTRLTVV.

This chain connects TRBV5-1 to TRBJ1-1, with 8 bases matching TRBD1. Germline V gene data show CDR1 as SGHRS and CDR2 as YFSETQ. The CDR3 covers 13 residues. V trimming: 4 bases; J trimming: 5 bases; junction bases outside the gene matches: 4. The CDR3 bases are TGCGCCAGCAGCCCGGGACAGGTTACTGAAGCTTTCTTT. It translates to CASSPGQVTEAFF.

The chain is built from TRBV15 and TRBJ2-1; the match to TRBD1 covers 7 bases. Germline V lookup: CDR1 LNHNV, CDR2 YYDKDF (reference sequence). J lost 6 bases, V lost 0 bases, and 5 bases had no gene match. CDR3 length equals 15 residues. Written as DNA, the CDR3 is TGTGCCACCAGCAGAGATCCCCCAGGGGGCAATGAGCAGTTCTTC. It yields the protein CATSRDPPGGNEQFF.

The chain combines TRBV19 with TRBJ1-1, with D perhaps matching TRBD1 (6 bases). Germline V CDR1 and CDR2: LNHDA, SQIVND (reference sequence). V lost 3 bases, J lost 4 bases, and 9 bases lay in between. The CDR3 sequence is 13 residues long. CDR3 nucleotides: TGTGCCAGTAGTATGGGACAAAGCACTGAAGCTTTCTTT. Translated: CASSMGQSTEAFF.

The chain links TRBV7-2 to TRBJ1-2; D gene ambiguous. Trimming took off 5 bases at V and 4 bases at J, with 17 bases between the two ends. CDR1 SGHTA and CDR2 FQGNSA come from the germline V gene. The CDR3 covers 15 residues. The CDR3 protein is CASSPSQLVGYGYTF. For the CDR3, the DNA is TGTGCCAGCAGCCCCAGTCAACTTGTGGGCTATGGCTACACCTTC.

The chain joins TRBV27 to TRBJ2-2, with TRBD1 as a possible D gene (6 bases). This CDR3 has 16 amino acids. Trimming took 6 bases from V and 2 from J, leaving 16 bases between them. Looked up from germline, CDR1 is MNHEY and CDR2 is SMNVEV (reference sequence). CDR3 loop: CASSPPGVPNTGELFF. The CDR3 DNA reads TGTGCCAGCAGCCCCCCAGGGGTCCCCAACACCGGGGAGCTGTTTTTT.

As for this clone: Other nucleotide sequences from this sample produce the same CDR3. The CDR3 DNA is TGTGCCAGCTCACCTCGGGGGTACGAGCAGTACTTC. Its translation: CASSPRGYEQYF. The chain employs TRBV18 and TRBJ2-7, with a tentative D call TRBD2 (6 bases). Trimming removed 3 bases from V and 4 bases from J, with 7 bases in between. The CDR3 spans 12 residues. CDR1 KGHSH and CDR2 LQKENI come from the germline V gene.

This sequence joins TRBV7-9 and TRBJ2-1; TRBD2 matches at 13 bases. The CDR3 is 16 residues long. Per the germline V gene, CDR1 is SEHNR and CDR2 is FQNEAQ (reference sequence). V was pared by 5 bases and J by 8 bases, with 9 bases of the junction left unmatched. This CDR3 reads CASSGRLAGGEDEQFF. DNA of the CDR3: TGTGCCAGCAGCGGAAGACTAGCGGGGGGCGAAGATGAGCAGTTCTTC.

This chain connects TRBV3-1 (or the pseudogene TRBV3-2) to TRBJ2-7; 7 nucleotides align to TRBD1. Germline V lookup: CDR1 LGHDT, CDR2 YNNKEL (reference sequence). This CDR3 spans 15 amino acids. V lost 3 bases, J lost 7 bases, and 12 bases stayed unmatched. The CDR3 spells CASSQGDSVMGEQYF. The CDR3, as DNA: TGTGCCAGCAGCCAGGGGGACAGCGTGATGGGTGAGCAGTACTTC.

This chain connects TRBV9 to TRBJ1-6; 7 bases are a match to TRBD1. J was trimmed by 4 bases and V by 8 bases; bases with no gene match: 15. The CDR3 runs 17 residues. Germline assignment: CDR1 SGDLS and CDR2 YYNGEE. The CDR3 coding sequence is TGTGCCAGACCGCTAGGCCTCGGGACAGATTATAATTCACCCCTCCACTTT. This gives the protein CARPLGLGTDYNSPLHF.

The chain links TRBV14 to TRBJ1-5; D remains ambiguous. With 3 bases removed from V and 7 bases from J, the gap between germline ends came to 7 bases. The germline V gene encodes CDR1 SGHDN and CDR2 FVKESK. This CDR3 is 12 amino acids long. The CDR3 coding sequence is TGTGCCAGCAGCCACGGGGTCCAGCCCCAGCATTTT. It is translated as CASSHGVQPQHF.

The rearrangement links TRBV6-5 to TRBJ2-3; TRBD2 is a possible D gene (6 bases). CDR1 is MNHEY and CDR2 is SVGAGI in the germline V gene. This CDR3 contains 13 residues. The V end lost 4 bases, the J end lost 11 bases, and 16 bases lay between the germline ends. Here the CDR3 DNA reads TGTGCCAGCAGTTCTAATCACGGGGGAAGGCAGTATTTT. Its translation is CASSSNHGGRQYF.

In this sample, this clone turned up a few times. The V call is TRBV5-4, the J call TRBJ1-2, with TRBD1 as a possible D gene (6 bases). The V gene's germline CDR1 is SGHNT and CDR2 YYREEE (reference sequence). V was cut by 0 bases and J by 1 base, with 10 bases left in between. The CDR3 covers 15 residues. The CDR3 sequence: CASSLGQEFNYGYTF. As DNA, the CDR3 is TGTGCCAGCAGCTTGGGACAGGAATTTAACTATGGCTACACCTTC.